The 27 T cell receptor beta chains below all came from one sample that was sequenced in a study of blood T cell repertoires in COVID-19. Clones were sequenced by immunoSEQ multiplex PCR, and TCRdb holds only the in-frame ones, with some missing. The data show roughly 370,000 clones, about 83% seen once. The sample comprised PBMCs or T cells enriched from blood (not recorded which). Receptors originate from a woman aged 50 to 60 who had recovered from COVID-19.

The J gene is TRBJ1-1, the V gene TRBV7-2; no firm D call. Looked up from germline, CDR1 is SGHTA and CDR2 is FQGNSA. The CDR3 runs to 15 residues. The V gene lost 2 bases and the J gene lost 0 bases, with 10 bases spanning the gap. Here the CDR3 DNA reads TGTGCCAGCAGCTTACGGGGAACCATGAACACTGAAGCTTTCTTT. This codes for CASSLRGTMNTEAFF.

This chain joins TRBV12-3 or TRBV12-4 and TRBJ1-1; D gene ambiguous. CDR3 length: 13 residues. V gave up 6 bases and J gave up 1 base, with 9 bases separating them. This CDR3 is CASRASWNTEAFF. In DNA, the CDR3 is TGTGCCAGCAGGGCTTCTTGGAACACTGAAGCTTTCTTT.

Concerning this clone: A junction end diverges from the germline sequence, so it may reflect a read error. V and J are TRBV29-1 and TRBJ2-3; 7 bases are shared with TRBD2. CDR3 size: 16 residues. Germline lookup yields CDR1 SQVTM and CDR2 ANQGSEA. CDR3 amino acids: CSVAAASGGSPDAQYF. CDR3 coding DNA: TGCAGCGTTGCGGCGGCTAGCGGTGGGTCACCAGATGCGCAGTATTTT.

The V and J genes are TRBV19 and TRBJ2-7; D is perhaps TRBD1 (5 bases). Germline CDR1 reads LNHDA; CDR2 reads SQIVND (reference sequence). This CDR3 is built from 13 residues. Trimming removed 9 bases from V and 3 bases from J, with 15 bases in between. CDR3 DNA sequence: TGTGCCAGCGGACAAACTCTTGGCTACGAGCAGTACTTC. Amino acids: CASGQTLGYEQYF.

This sequence joins TRBV27 and TRBJ2-7; a weak D match, TRBD1 (6 bases). The CDR3 is 14 residues long. CDR1 is MNHEY, CDR2 SMNVEV, per germline (reference sequence). Between the trimmed V and J ends, which lost 2 bases and 2 bases, there was a span of 10 bases. The CDR3 is CASSLTGSAYEQYF. CDR3 sequence (DNA): TGTGCCAGCAGTTTAACAGGGTCCGCCTACGAGCAGTACTTC.

The chain combines TRBV7-2 with TRBJ1-2; no firm D call. The CDR3 loop spans 13 amino acids. CDR1 and CDR2 (germline): SGHTA, FQGNSA. V was shortened by 1 base and J by 6 bases, with 9 bases between the two germline ends. In DNA form, the CDR3 reads TGTGCCAGCAGCTTAGTGGCAGCGAATGGCTACACCTTC. Translating it yields CASSLVAANGYTF.

This clone appeared a few times. The chain employs TRBV5-8 and TRBJ2-5; maybe TRBD1 (6 bases). V was shortened by 4 bases and J by 2 bases, with 12 bases between the two germline ends. CDR3 size: 14 residues. Germline V gene sequence: CDR1 SGHTS, CDR2 YDEGEE. CDR3 bases: TGTGCCAGCAGCCAGGGGCAAAATCAAGAGACCCAGTACTTC. This codes for CASSQGQNQETQYF.

This chain's CDR3 is CASSREGSGNQPQHF. CDR3 DNA: TGTGCCAGCAGTCGAGAGGGATCCGGCAATCAGCCCCAGCATTTT. This rearrangement joins TRBV2 to TRBJ1-5; no firm D call. Germline CDR1 and CDR2: SNHLY and FYNNEI. There are 15 residues in the CDR3. V gave up 5 bases and J gave up 2 bases, with 13 bases separating them. The entire variable domain, with the rest obtained from reference TRBV2 and TRBJ1-5, is as follows: EPEVTQTPSHQVTQMGQEVILRCVPISNHLYFYWYRQILGQKVEFLVSFYNNEISEKSEIFDDQFSVERPDGSNFTLKIRSTKLEDSAMYFCASSREGSGNQPQHFGDGTRLSIL.

The CDR3 DNA follows: TGTGCCAGCAGCCAAGTAAGCACTAGCGGGGGGCCCAGCACAGATACGCAGTATTTT. Protein sequence: CASSQVSTSGGPSTDTQYF. The chain is built from TRBV4-2 and TRBJ2-3; 12 bases match TRBD2. Germline V gene lookup returns CDR1 LGHNA and CDR2 YNFKEQ. CDR3 size: 19 residues. The ends lost 1 base at V and 0 bases at J; junction bases unmatched: 8.

This clone was seen only a few times. CDR3 protein: CASSTTGGNQPQHF. In DNA, the CDR3 is TGTGCCAGCAGTACTACAGGGGGAAATCAGCCCCAGCATTTT. The chain has TRBV6-5 and TRBJ1-5; 8 bases line up with TRBD1. Per germline, CDR1 MNHEY and CDR2 SVGAGI. This CDR3 has 14 residues. V was clipped by 5 bases and J by 4 bases; unmatched bases: 4.

The gene calls are TRBV30 and TRBJ1-5; no definite D call. The ends were cut back, 1 base at V and 3 bases at J, with 13 bases in the middle. The CDR3 runs 15 residues. CDR1 is GTSNPN and CDR2 is SVGIG in the germline V gene (reference sequence). The CDR3 DNA reads as TGTGCCTGGAGTGCGGCCGGGGTTTACAATCAGCCCCAGCATTTT. Protein product: CAWSAAGVYNQPQHF.

The gene calls are TRBV4-1 and TRBJ2-1; TRBD2 matches at 8 bases. CDR1 is MGHRA and CDR2 is YSYEKL in the germline V gene. The ends lost 0 bases at V and 5 bases at J; junction bases unmatched: 9. The CDR3 has 17 amino acids. CDR3 amino acids: CASSQDKGGLVDNEQFF. The CDR3 DNA reads as TGCGCCAGCAGCCAAGATAAGGGGGGACTAGTCGACAATGAGCAGTTCTTC.

The V call is TRBV21-1, the J call TRBJ1-2; TRBD1 is the table's D call and was not checked against the DNA. TRBV21-1 counts as a pseudogene. The CDR3 loop spans 17 amino acids. The CDR3 DNA sequence: TGTGCCAGCCTTTGGAGTAGGGACAGGGATGTAGGCTATGGCTACACCTTC. It codes for CASLWSRDRDVGYGYTF.

The chain couples TRBV7-9 to TRBJ2-7, with 7 nucleotides matching TRBD2. Germline V lookup: CDR1 SEHNR, CDR2 FQNEAQ (reference sequence). This CDR3 region has 15 residues. The V gene end was trimmed by 5 bases and the J gene end by 2 bases; junction bases not matched to a gene: 9. The CDR3 sequence is CASSAQEGGTYEQYF. The CDR3 DNA sequence: TGTGCCAGCAGCGCCCAAGAGGGAGGGACCTACGAGCAGTACTTC. Full variable domain (remainder filled in from reference TRBV7-9 and TRBJ2-7): DTGVSQNPRHKITKRGQNVTFRCDPISEHNRLYWYRQTLGQGPEFLTYFQNEAQLEKSRLLSDRFSAERPKGSFSTLEIQRTEQGDSAMYLCASSAQEGGTYEQYFGPGTRLTVT.

The chain recombines TRBV2 with TRBJ1-1; D ambiguous. The germline V gene encodes CDR1 SNHLY and CDR2 FYNNEI. V was pared by 7 bases and J by 0 bases, with 9 bases between. CDR3 length equals 13 residues. CDR3 amino acids: CASNSEMNTEAFF. As DNA, the CDR3 is TGTGCCAGCAACAGTGAAATGAACACTGAAGCTTTCTTT.

V is TRBV7-2 and J is TRBJ1-5; no definite D call. The CDR3 extends over 14 amino acids. The germline CDR1 and CDR2 sequences are SGHTA and FQGNSA. The ends were cut back, 2 bases at V and 7 bases at J, with 12 bases in the middle. The CDR3 DNA reads as TGTGCCAGCAGCTTACCAGGTGGAAGGCAGCCCCAGCATTTT. Amino acid sequence: CASSLPGGRQPQHF.

The J gene is TRBJ2-3, the V gene TRBV2, with 7 nucleotides matching TRBD1. Germline CDR1 reads SNHLY; CDR2 reads FYNNEI. V shed 1 base, J shed 0 bases, and the junction held 4 bases outside the gene matches. This CDR3 contains 16 residues. The CDR3 nucleotides read TGTGCCAGCAGTGAAGGAGGGACAGCTAGCACAGATACGCAGTATTTT. This translates into CASSEGGTASTDTQYF. The complete variable domain, with remaining parts taken from reference TRBV2 and TRBJ2-3, reads EPEVTQTPSHQVTQMGQEVILRCVPISNHLYFYWYRQILGQKVEFLVSFYNNEISEKSEIFDDQFSVERPDGSNFTLKIRSTKLEDSAMYFCASSEGGTASTDTQYFGPGTRLTVL.

The genes are TRBV10-3 and TRBJ1-1; D is ambiguous. The CDR3 totals 14 residues. In germline, CDR1 is ENHRY, CDR2 SYGVKD. Trimming left V 4 bases short and J 0 bases short, with 9 bases between. CDR3 loop: CAISAGLMNTEAFF. In nucleotides, the CDR3 is TGTGCCATCAGTGCAGGCCTCATGAACACTGAAGCTTTCTTT.

The chain recombines TRBV5-1 with TRBJ1-6; D possibly corresponds to TRBD1 (5 bases). Trimming shortened V by 4 bases and J by 10 bases, and 27 bases separated the two germline ends. Germline V gene data show CDR1 as SGHRS and CDR2 as YFSETQ. The CDR3 contains 18 residues. Here the CDR3 reads CASSLEGRGATTLSPLHF. Here the CDR3 DNA reads TGCGCCAGCAGCCTGGAGGGGCGCGGTGCGACAACCTTATCACCCCTCCACTTT.

The V call is TRBV19, the J call TRBJ2-7; 11 bases match TRBD2. CDR3 length: 16 amino acids. Germline V gene sequence: CDR1 LNHDA, CDR2 SQIVND (reference sequence). Unmatched junction bases numbered 12, after V lost 7 bases and J lost 4 bases. Here the CDR3 reads CASTPGLAGGPYEQYF. The CDR3 coding sequence is TGTGCCAGTACCCCGGGCCTAGCGGGGGGACCATACGAGCAGTACTTC.

The table lists this clone with a count of one. The V gene is TRBV7-9, the J gene TRBJ1-3; D gene ambiguous. V lost 2 bases and J 4 bases, leaving 6 bases between the germline ends. Germline CDR1 is SEHNR and CDR2 is FQNEAQ (reference sequence). The CDR3 covers 13 residues. CDR3 in DNA: TGTGCCAGCAGCTTATTCATCGGAAACACCATATATTTT. The encoded protein is CASSLFIGNTIYF.

V and J are TRBV28 and TRBJ2-5; D is unresolved. CDR3 length: 14 residues. CDR1 and CDR2 (germline): MDHEN, SYDVKM. Deletions cut 7 bases from V and 0 bases from J, with 12 bases between. Here the CDR3 reads CASTPLRYQETQYF. CDR3 sequence (DNA): TGTGCCAGCACACCGTTGAGGTACCAAGAGACCCAGTACTTC.

CDR3 sequence: CASSGDGYEQFF. CDR3 nucleotides: TGTGCCAGCAGTGGAGACGGGTATGAGCAGTTCTTC. This chain links TRBV12-3 or TRBV12-4 with TRBJ2-1; D ambiguous. The V end lost 5 bases, the J end lost 8 bases, and 10 bases lay between the germline ends. The CDR3 sequence is 12 residues long.

This rearrangement joins TRBV4-1 to TRBJ2-7; D not resolved. With 0 bases removed from V and 3 bases from J, the gap between germline ends came to 12 bases. Germline CDR1 reads MGHRA; CDR2 reads YSYEKL. The CDR3 runs to 15 residues. This CDR3 reads CASSQDRSSNYEQYF. In DNA form, the CDR3 reads TGCGCCAGCAGCCAAGATCGGAGCAGCAACTACGAGCAGTACTTC.

The V call is TRBV7-2, the J call TRBJ1-1; 8 nucleotides line up with TRBD1. V trimming: 1 base; J trimming: 4 bases; junction bases outside the gene matches: 8. Looked up from germline, CDR1 is SGHTA and CDR2 is FQGNSA. This CDR3 region has 16 residues. The CDR3 DNA follows: TGTGCCAGCAGCTTAGGGCAGGGGGCATTCGGCACTGAAGCTTTCTTT. Protein product: CASSLGQGAFGTEAFF.

The chain is built from TRBV6-5 and TRBJ2-1; D remains ambiguous. CDR1 MNHEY and CDR2 SVGAGI come from the germline V gene. The V end lost 6 bases, the J end lost 0 bases, and 12 bases lay between the germline ends. The length of the CDR3 is 15 residues. DNA of the CDR3: TGTGCCAGCAGAACTCATGTTAGCTCCTACAATGAGCAGTTCTTC. It codes for CASRTHVSSYNEQFF.

The gene calls are TRBV27 and TRBJ1-4; D ambiguous. The CDR3 spans 15 residues. V was trimmed by 4 bases and J by 4 bases, leaving 13 bases between them. Per the germline V gene, CDR1 is MNHEY and CDR2 is SMNVEV (reference sequence). The CDR3 loop reads CASSSWAGLNEKLFF. The CDR3 nucleotides are TGTGCCAGCAGTTCTTGGGCAGGACTTAATGAAAAACTGTTTTTT.